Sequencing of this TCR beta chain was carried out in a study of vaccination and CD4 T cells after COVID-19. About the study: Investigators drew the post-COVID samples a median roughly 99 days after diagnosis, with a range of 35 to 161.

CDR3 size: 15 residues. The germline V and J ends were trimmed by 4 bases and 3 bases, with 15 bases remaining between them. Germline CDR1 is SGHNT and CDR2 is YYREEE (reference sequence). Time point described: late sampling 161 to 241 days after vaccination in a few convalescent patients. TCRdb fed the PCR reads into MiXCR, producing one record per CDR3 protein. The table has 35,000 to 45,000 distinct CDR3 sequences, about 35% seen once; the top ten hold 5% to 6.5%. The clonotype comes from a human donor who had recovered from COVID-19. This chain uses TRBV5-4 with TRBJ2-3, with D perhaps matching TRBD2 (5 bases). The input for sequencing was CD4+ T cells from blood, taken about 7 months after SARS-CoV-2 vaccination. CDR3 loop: CASSPGRGKTDTQYF. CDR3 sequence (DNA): TGTGCCAGCAGCCCGGGTCGGGGTAAGACAGATACGCAGTATTTT.